This TCR beta chain was sequenced in a study of cytomegalovirus exposure and HLA in healthy donors. Study outcomes and limitations: High specificity and sensitivity for cytomegalovirus status were reported for the classifier.

Sequenced by immunoSEQ multiplex PCR; TCRdb stores in-frame clones only, minus some. Seen here are a few hundred thousand clones, over 75% observed once, and the top ten hold around 1%. V was cut by 1 base and J by 7 bases, with 8 bases left in between. Germline CDR1 is SGHVS and CDR2 is FQNEAQ. This CDR3 has 14 residues. As concerns this clone: Its specificity is not known.

The source material was PBMCs. The chain recombines TRBV7-8 with TRBJ1-6; perhaps TRBD1 as D (6 bases). This clonotype was sampled from a man under 40 in good health and CMV-seronegative. The CDR3 reads CASSLVQGNSPLHF. The CDR3 nucleotides read TGTGCCAGCAGCTTAGTACAGGGCAATTCACCCCTCCACTTT.